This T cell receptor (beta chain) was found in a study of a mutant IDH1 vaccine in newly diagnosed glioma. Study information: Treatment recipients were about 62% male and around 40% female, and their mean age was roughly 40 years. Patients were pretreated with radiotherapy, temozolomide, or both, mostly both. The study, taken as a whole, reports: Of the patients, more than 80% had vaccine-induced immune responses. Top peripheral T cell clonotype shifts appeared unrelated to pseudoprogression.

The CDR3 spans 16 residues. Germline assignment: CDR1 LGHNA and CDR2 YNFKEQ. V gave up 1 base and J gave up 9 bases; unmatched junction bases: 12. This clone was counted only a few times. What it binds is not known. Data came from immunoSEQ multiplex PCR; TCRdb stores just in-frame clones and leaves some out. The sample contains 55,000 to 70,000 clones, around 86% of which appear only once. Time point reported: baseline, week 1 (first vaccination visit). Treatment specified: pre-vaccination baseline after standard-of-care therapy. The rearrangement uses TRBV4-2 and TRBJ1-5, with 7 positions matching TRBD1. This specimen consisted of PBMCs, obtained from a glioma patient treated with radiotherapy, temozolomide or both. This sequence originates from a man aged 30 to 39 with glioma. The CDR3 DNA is TGTGCCAGCAGCCAAGCCGTTAGACAGGGCCAGGGGCCCCAGCATTTT. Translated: CASSQAVRQGQGPQHF.